A single sample is the source of the 30 T cell receptor beta chains below, sequenced in a study of cytomegalovirus exposure and HLA in healthy donors. Profiled with immunoSEQ multiplex PCR; TCRdb holds only in-frame clones, not every one. The data contain 85,000 to 120,000 clones, over 85% of them singletons. The sequencing input was PBMCs. The receptor set was obtained from a woman aged 18-29 years in good health and CMV-seronegative.

The genes are TRBV5-1 and TRBJ2-2; D perhaps matches TRBD1 (5 bases). Between the trimmed V and J ends, which lost 0 bases and 9 bases, there was a span of 27 bases. This CDR3 contains 19 residues. CDR1 and CDR2 from the germline V gene are SGHRS and YFSETQ. For the CDR3, the DNA is TGCGCCAGCAGCTTGGTCTCTGGCCGGACATTGACGAATGGGAGGGAGCTGTTTTTT. Encoded protein: CASSLVSGRTLTNGRELFF.

J is TRBJ2-3 and V is TRBV7-3; 12 nucleotides line up with TRBD2. The CDR3 totals 15 residues. The V segment lost 3 bases and the J segment 5 bases; nucleotides outside the gene matches: 3. CDR1 is SGHTA and CDR2 is FQGTGA in the germline V gene. CDR3 sequence: CASSFLAGGRDTQYF. CDR3 in DNA: TGTGCCAGCAGCTTCCTAGCGGGGGGGAGAGATACGCAGTATTTT.

The V and J genes are TRBV7-2 and TRBJ1-1, with 10 bases identical to TRBD1. This CDR3 spans 14 amino acids. The junction had 11 bases not matched to a gene; V was cut back by 5 bases and J by 11 bases. Germline CDR1 is SGHTA and CDR2 is FQGNSA. CDR3 protein: CASSADRGLGRAFF. The CDR3, as DNA: TGTGCCAGCAGCGCAGACAGGGGGCTTGGTAGGGCTTTCTTT.

V gene TRBV10-1 combines with J gene TRBJ2-1; 9 bases align to TRBD2. Per germline, CDR1 WNHNN and CDR2 SYGVQD (reference sequence). The CDR3 length is 15 residues. V was clipped by 3 bases and J by 7 bases; unmatched bases: 7. DNA of the CDR3: TGCGCCAGCAGTGACCTCTCTAGCGGGAAGAATGAGCAGTTCTTC. Encoded protein: CASSDLSSGKNEQFF.

The chain couples TRBV7-9 to TRBJ1-1; TRBD1 matches 8 bases. The length of the CDR3 is 14 residues. With V trimmed by 6 bases and J by 0 bases, 3 bases remained unmatched. Germline-derived CDR1 and CDR2 are SEHNR and FQNEAQ (reference sequence). This CDR3 is CASRGQGVNTEAFF. CDR3 sequence (DNA): TGTGCCAGCAGAGGACAGGGCGTGAACACTGAAGCTTTCTTT.

The rearrangement joins TRBV2 to TRBJ2-7, with D unclear. The CDR3 loop spans 12 amino acids. V lost 4 bases and J 5 bases, leaving 9 bases between the germline ends. Germline assignment: CDR1 SNHLY and CDR2 FYNNEI. As DNA, the CDR3 is TGTGCCAGCAGTGGCGACTCGGACGAGCAGTACTTC. Translating gives CASSGDSDEQYF.

This clone was observed a handful of times. The J gene is TRBJ2-3, the V gene TRBV12-5, with D uncertain. In germline, CDR1 is LGHNT, CDR2 FRNRAP. V was pared by 4 bases and J by 2 bases, with 10 bases between. This CDR3 is 14 amino acids long. CDR3 nucleotides: TGTGCTAGTGGTTCCCAGAAATTCACAGATACGCAGTATTTT. Translating gives CASGSQKFTDTQYF.

This chain connects TRBV7-9 to TRBJ2-3; 12 bases fit TRBD2. V shed 4 bases and J 2 bases; nucleotides not matched to a gene: 4. Germline-derived CDR1 and CDR2 are SEHNR and FQNEAQ (reference sequence). The CDR3 is made up of 16 amino acids. The CDR3 DNA reads as TGTGCCAGCAGCTCGACTAGCGGGAGCCCCACAGATACGCAGTATTTT. It codes for CASSSTSGSPTDTQYF.

The chain recombines TRBV6-1 with TRBJ1-2; TRBD1 aligns across 12 bases. The CDR3 sequence is 17 residues long. J gave up 6 bases and V 4 bases, and 12 bases lay outside the gene matches. Germline V gene sequence: CDR1 MNHNS, CDR2 SASEGT. CDR3 bases: TGTGCCAGCAGTGGCACCGGGACAGGGGGCTCGGGGAATGGCTACACCTTC. This encodes CASSGTGTGGSGNGYTF.

This sequence joins TRBV4-3 and TRBJ1-2; tentative D call: TRBD1 (5 bases). V was cut by 2 bases and J by 6 bases, with 22 bases left in between. This CDR3 is built from 17 residues. Germline V lookup: CDR1 LGHNA, CDR2 YSLEER. CDR3 region: CASSQTWDWEVGDGYTF. CDR3 bases: TGCGCCAGCAGCCAAACCTGGGACTGGGAGGTAGGGGATGGCTACACCTTC.

The CDR3 loop is CASRLGVEAFF. CDR3 DNA sequence: TGTGCCAGCCGGTTGGGCGTTGAAGCTTTCTTT. J is TRBJ1-1 and V is TRBV10-3, with D uncertain. This CDR3 comprises 11 residues. Germline V gene sequence: CDR1 ENHRY, CDR2 SYGVKD. Trimming cost V 10 bases and J 7 bases, with 13 bases left between them.

The rearrangement joins TRBV7-9 to TRBJ2-1; D is uncertain. The CDR3 has 14 residues. Germline V gene sequence: CDR1 SEHNR, CDR2 FQNEAQ (reference sequence). The V end lost 5 bases, the J end lost 1 base, and 9 bases lay between the germline ends. The CDR3: CASSPRLSYNEQFF. For the CDR3, the DNA is TGTGCCAGCAGCCCCCGGTTATCCTACAATGAGCAGTTCTTC.

The rearrangement joins TRBV18 to TRBJ2-2; 10 bases fit TRBD1. The CDR3 loop spans 16 amino acids. V lost 1 base, J lost 4 bases, and 3 bases stayed unmatched. Germline CDR1 and CDR2: KGHSH and LQKENI. The CDR3 DNA reads as TGTGCCAGCTCACCACAGGGACAGGGGAGCACCGGGGAGCTGTTTTTT. Translation gives CASSPQGQGSTGELFF.

CDR3 DNA: TGTGCCATCAGTGAGTTATCAGACAACCAAGGGGAGCTGTTTTTT. This translates into CAISELSDNQGELFF. The genes are TRBV10-3 and TRBJ2-2; D not certain. Trimming stripped 1 base from V and 8 bases from J, with 14 bases between. The germline gives CDR1 ENHRY, CDR2 SYGVKD. CDR3 length: 15 residues.

CDR3 protein: CASSFGQGAGNTIYF. The DNA for the CDR3 is TGCGCCAGCAGCTTTGGACAGGGCGCTGGAAACACCATATATTTT. The V and J genes are TRBV5-1 and TRBJ1-3; 8 positions agree with TRBD1. The trim removed 2 bases at V and 2 bases at J, leaving 3 bases unmatched. This CDR3 region has 15 residues. Germline assignment: CDR1 SGHRS and CDR2 YFSETQ.

V and J are TRBV5-1 and TRBJ2-5, with 9 bases fitting TRBD2. Germline trimming cut 0 bases from V and 2 bases from J; bases unmatched to any gene: 5. This CDR3 is built from 16 residues. Germline values: CDR1 SGHRS, CDR2 YFSETQ. The CDR3 DNA is TGCGCCAGCAGCTTGGGCGGGACTAGCAGACAAGAGACCCAGTACTTC. It translates to CASSLGGTSRQETQYF.

V usage is TRBV15 and J usage is TRBJ2-7, with 7 bases matching TRBD1. The V segment lost 0 bases and the J segment 2 bases; nucleotides outside the gene matches: 4. Germline CDR1 reads LNHNV; CDR2 reads YYDKDF (reference sequence). The CDR3 extends over 15 amino acids. The DNA of the CDR3 is TGTGCCACCAGCAGAGATCCCACAGGGGCCTACGAGCAGTACTTC. This encodes CATSRDPTGAYEQYF.

The rearrangement uses TRBV10-1 and TRBJ2-1; 7 positions match TRBD2. V lost 4 bases to trimming and J lost 9 bases; unmatched junction nucleotides: 6. The CDR3 has 13 residues. CDR1 and CDR2 (germline): WNHNN, SYGVQD (reference sequence). In nucleotides, the CDR3 is TGCGCCAGCAGTGGGGGAGGGAGCGGTGAGCAGTTCTTC. The encoded protein is CASSGGGSGEQFF.

The rearrangement links TRBV5-5 to TRBJ1-5, with no clear D. The CDR3 length is 14 residues. V gave up 1 base and J gave up 5 bases, with 10 bases separating them. The germline V gene has CDR1 SGHKS and CDR2 YYEKEE (reference sequence). As DNA, the CDR3 is TGTGCCAGCAGCTTGTGGGAGGGTCATCAGCCCCAGCATTTT. It specifies CASSLWEGHQPQHF.

The chain joins TRBV19 to TRBJ2-1, with TRBD2 identical over 8 bases. The CDR3 is made up of 17 amino acids. Germline V gene data show CDR1 as LNHDA and CDR2 as SQIVND (reference sequence). Germline trimming cut 0 bases from V and 6 bases from J; bases unmatched to any gene: 10. CDR3 coding DNA: TGTGCCAGTAGTATAGATCATTCCAGCGGGAGTGGCAATGAGCAGTTCTTC. This translates into CASSIDHSSGSGNEQFF.

The V and J genes are TRBV27 and TRBJ2-7; the D gene is possibly TRBD2 (6 bases). The germline gives CDR1 MNHEY, CDR2 SMNVEV (reference sequence). This CDR3 is built from 14 residues. The V and J ends lost 5 bases and 5 bases respectively, with 16 bases between them. The DNA for the CDR3 is TGTGCCAGCAGTCCCGGAGGGATATACAACGAGCAGTACTTC. Its translation is CASSPGGIYNEQYF.

This chain joins TRBV6-1 and TRBJ2-7, with D perhaps matching TRBD2 (6 bases). Germline CDR1 MNHNS, CDR2 SASEGT. The CDR3 consists of 14 residues. Trimming took off 6 bases at V and 3 bases at J, with 15 bases between the two ends. The DNA for the CDR3 is TGTGCCAGCAGAACTCCGGGACTCGACTACGAGCAGTACTTC. Residues: CASRTPGLDYEQYF.

The chain uses TRBV9 and TRBJ2-3, with 16 bases aligning to TRBD2. The CDR3 spans 18 residues. In germline, CDR1 is SGDLS, CDR2 YYNGEE. V shed 1 base, J shed 4 bases, and the junction held 6 bases outside the gene matches. CDR3 loop: CASSVTGTSGGASDTQYF. In DNA form, the CDR3 reads TGTGCCAGCAGCGTAACCGGGACTAGCGGGGGGGCCTCAGATACGCAGTATTTT.

The chain recombines TRBV6-4 with TRBJ2-2; 7 nucleotides agree with TRBD2. Trimming cost V 8 bases and J 5 bases; bases outside gene matches: 8. The CDR3 is 14 amino acids. Germline assignment: CDR1 MRHNA and CDR2 SNTAGT. The CDR3, as DNA: TGTGCCAGCTCGGCTAGCGGCTCAACCGGGGAGCTGTTTTTT. Translating gives CASSASGSTGELFF.

The genes are TRBV25-1 and TRBJ1-5, with unresolved D. CDR3 length equals 16 residues. V was cut by 1 base and J by 1 base, with 11 bases left in between. Germline V lookup: CDR1 MGHDK, CDR2 SYGVNS. The CDR3 loop reads CASSESEGVSNQPQHF. The CDR3 coding sequence is TGTGCCAGCAGTGAATCGGAGGGCGTCAGCAATCAGCCCCAGCATTTT.

This chain uses TRBV20-1 with TRBJ1-6, with 8 bases matching TRBD1. The CDR3 spans 11 residues. Germline CDR1 is DFQATT and CDR2 is SNEGSKA (reference sequence). Germline trimming cut 6 bases from V and 14 bases from J; bases unmatched to any gene: 6. In DNA form, the CDR3 reads TGCAGTGCCGGCACAGGGGGAACCCTCCACTTT. It yields the protein CSAGTGGTLHF.

The V call is TRBV5-4, the J call TRBJ2-7, with 12 bases aligning to TRBD2. This CDR3 contains 20 residues. V trimming: 2 bases; J trimming: 2 bases; junction bases outside the gene matches: 17. Looked up from germline, CDR1 is SGHNT and CDR2 is YYREEE (reference sequence). The DNA for the CDR3 is TGTGCCAGCAGCTTACCACCACTAGCGGGAGGAAATACTCCCGCCTACGAGCAGTACTTC. Amino acid sequence: CASSLPPLAGGNTPAYEQYF.

The V call is TRBV19, the J call TRBJ1-1, with D unresolved. Trimming removed 6 bases at V and 5 bases at J, with 13 bases between. CDR1 LNHDA and CDR2 SQIVND come from the germline V gene (reference sequence). CDR3 length: 13 residues. CDR3 nucleotides: TGTGCCAGTAGACCCCTGGGGAGGACTGAAGCTTTCTTT. It yields the protein CASRPLGRTEAFF.

This chain connects TRBV7-6 to TRBJ2-3, with TRBD1 matching 9 bases. Trimming took 4 bases from V and 2 from J; bases not matched to a gene: 10. The CDR3 totals 17 residues. Germline CDR1 reads SGHVS; CDR2 reads FNYEAQ. The CDR3 sequence is CASSSGQGPWATDTQYF. CDR3 sequence (DNA): TGTGCCAGCAGCTCAGGACAGGGGCCTTGGGCCACAGATACGCAGTATTTT.

This clone has a single count. The chain has TRBV30 and TRBJ1-3; D gene uncertain. V lost 3 bases, J lost 0 bases, and 18 bases lay in between. The CDR3 is made up of 17 amino acids. The V gene's germline CDR1 is GTSNPN and CDR2 SVGIG (reference sequence). The CDR3 loop reads CAWSIDDWASSGNTIYF. The CDR3 DNA reads as TGTGCCTGGAGCATCGACGATTGGGCCTCCTCTGGAAACACCATATATTTT.